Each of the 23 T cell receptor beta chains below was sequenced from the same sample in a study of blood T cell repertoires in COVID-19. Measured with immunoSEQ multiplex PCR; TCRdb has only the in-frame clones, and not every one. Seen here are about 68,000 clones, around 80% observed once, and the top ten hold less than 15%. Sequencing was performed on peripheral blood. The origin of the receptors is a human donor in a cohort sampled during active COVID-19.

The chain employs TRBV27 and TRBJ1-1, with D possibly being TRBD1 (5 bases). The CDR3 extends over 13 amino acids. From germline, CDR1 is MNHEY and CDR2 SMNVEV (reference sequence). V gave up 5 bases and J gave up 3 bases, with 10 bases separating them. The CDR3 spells CASSPRGDTEAFF. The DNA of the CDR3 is TGTGCCAGCAGTCCCCGGGGGGACACTGAAGCTTTCTTT.

The CDR3, as DNA: TGTGCCCCCCGTCGGCAGGGCAAAAACACTGAAGCTTTCTTT. Its protein is CAPRRQGKNTEAFF. This chain links TRBV7-9 with TRBJ1-1, with a weak D call TRBD1 (5 bases). V was clipped by 11 bases and J by 2 bases, with 18 bases between them. There are 14 residues in the CDR3. Germline CDR1 reads SEHNR; CDR2 reads FQNEAQ (reference sequence).

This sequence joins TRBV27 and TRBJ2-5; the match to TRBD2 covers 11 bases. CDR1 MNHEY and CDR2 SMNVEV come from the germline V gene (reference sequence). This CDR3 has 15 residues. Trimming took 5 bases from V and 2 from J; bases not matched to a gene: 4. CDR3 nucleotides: TGTGCCAGCAGTCCCCGACTAGCGGGGCAAGAGACCCAGTACTTC. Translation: CASSPRLAGQETQYF.

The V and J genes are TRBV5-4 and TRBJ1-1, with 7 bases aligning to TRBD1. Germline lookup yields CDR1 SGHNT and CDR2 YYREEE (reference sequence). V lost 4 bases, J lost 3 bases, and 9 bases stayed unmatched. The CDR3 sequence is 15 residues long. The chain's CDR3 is CASSHPRGIDTEAFF. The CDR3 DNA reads TGTGCCAGCAGCCACCCCAGGGGGATCGACACTGAAGCTTTCTTT.

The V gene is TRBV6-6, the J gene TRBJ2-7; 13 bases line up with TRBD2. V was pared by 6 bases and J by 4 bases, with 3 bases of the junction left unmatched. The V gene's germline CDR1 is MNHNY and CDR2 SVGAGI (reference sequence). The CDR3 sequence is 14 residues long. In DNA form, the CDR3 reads TGTGCCAGCAGGGGGACTAGCGGGATATACGAGCAGTACGTC. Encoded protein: CASRGTSGIYEQYV.

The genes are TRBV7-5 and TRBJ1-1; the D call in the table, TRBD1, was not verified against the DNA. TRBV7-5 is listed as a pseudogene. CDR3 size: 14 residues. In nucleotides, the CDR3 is TGTGCCAGAAGGGACAGGGAAATGAACACTGAAGCTTTCTTT. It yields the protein CARRDREMNTEAFF.

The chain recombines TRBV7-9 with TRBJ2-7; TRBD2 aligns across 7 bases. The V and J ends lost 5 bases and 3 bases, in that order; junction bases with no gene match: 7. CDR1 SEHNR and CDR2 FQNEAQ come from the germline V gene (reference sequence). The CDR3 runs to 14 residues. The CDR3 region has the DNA TGTGCCAGCAGCAATAGGGAGGGCGTCTACGAGCAGTACTTC. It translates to CASSNREGVYEQYF. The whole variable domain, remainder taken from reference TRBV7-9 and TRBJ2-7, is DTGVSQNPRHKITKRGQNVTFRCDPISEHNRLYWYRQTLGQGPEFLTYFQNEAQLEKSRLLSDRFSAERPKGSFSTLEIQRTEQGDSAMYLCASSNREGVYEQYFGPGTRLTVT.

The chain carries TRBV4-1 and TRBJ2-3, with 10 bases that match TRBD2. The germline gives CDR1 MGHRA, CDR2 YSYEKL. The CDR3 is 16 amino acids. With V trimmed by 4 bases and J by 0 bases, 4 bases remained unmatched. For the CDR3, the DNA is TGCGCCAGCAGCCTAGGACTAGCGGCTAGCACAGATACGCAGTATTTT. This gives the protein CASSLGLAASTDTQYF.

The CDR3 nucleotides are TGTGCCAGCACCCCGAGCTACGAGCAGTACTTC. Its protein product is CASTPSYEQYF. The chain links TRBV6-5 to TRBJ2-7; D call uncertain. The germline CDR1 and CDR2 sequences are MNHEY and SVGAGI. The ends were cut back, 7 bases at V and 3 bases at J, with 7 bases in the middle. The length of the CDR3 is 11 residues.

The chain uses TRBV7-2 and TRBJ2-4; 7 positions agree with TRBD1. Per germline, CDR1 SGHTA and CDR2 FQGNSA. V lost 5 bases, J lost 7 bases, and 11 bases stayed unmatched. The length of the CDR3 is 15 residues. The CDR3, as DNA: TGTGCCAGCAGCCCCGCATCACAACAGGGGAACATTCAGTACTTC. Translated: CASSPASQQGNIQYF.

The CDR3 reads CASSLALTDTQYF. Written as DNA, the CDR3 is TGTGCCAGCAGCTTAGCGCTAACAGATACGCAGTATTTT. This chain connects TRBV7-9 to TRBJ2-3; D remains ambiguous. This CDR3 has 13 amino acids. The V gene lost 0 bases and the J gene lost 3 bases, with 4 bases spanning the gap. Germline V lookup: CDR1 SEHNR, CDR2 FQNEAQ (reference sequence).

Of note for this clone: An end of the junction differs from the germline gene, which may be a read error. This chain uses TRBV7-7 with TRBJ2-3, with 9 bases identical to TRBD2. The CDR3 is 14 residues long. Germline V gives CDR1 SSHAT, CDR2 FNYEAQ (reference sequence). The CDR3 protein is CASSSSGGTDTQYF. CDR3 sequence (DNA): TGTGCTAGCAGCTCTAGCGGGGGCACAGATACGCAGTATTTT.

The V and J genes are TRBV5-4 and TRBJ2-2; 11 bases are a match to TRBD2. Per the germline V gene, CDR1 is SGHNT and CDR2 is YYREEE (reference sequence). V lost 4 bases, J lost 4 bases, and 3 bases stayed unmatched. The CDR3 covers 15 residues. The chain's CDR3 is CASSLAGGTTGELFF. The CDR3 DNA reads TGTGCCAGCAGCCTAGCGGGAGGAACCACCGGGGAGCTGTTTTTT.

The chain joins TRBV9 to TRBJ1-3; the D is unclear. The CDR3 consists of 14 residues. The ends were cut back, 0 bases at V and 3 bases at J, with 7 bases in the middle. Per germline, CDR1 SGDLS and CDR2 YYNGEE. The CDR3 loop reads CASSVAQSGNTIYF. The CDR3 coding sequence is TGTGCCAGCAGCGTAGCACAGAGTGGAAACACCATATATTTT.

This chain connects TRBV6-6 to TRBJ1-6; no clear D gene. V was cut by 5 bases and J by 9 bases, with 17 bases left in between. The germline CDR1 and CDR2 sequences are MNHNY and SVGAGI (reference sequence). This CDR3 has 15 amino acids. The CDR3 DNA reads TGTGCCAGCAGTCCCCGGTCCCCATTACTTTCACCCCTCCACTTT. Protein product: CASSPRSPLLSPLHF.

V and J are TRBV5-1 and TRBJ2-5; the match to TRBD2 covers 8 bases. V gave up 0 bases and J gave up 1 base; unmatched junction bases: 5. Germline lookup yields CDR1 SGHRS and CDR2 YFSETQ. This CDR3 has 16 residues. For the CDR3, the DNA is TGCGCCAGCAGCTTGGACGTAGCGGGGAGCCAAGAGACCCAGTACTTC. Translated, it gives CASSLDVAGSQETQYF. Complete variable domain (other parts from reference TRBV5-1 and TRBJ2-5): KAGVTQTPRYLIKTRGQQVTLSCSPISGHRSVSWYQQTPGQGLQFLFEYFSETQRNKGNFPGRFSGRQFSNSRSEMNVSTLELGDSALYLCASSLDVAGSQETQYFGPGTRLLVL.

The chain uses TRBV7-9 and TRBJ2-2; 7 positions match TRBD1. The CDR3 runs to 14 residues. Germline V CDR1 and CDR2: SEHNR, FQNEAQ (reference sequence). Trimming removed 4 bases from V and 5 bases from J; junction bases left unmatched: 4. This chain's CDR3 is CASSSTGRTGELFF. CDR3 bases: TGTGCCAGCAGCTCGACAGGGCGGACCGGGGAGCTGTTTTTT.

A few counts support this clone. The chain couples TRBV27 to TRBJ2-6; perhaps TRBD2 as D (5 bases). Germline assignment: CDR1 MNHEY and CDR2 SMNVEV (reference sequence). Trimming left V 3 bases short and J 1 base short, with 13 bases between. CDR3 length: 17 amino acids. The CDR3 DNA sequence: TGTGCCAGCAGTTTCCGGGGTTACCAGTCTGGGGCCAACGTCCTGACTTTC. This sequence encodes CASSFRGYQSGANVLTF.

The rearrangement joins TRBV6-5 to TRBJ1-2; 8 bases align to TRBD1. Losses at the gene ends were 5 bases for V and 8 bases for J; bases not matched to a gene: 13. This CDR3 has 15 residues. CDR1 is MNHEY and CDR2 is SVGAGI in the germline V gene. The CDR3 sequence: CASSRMTQGAPGYTF. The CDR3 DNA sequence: TGTGCCAGCAGTCGGATGACGCAGGGGGCGCCGGGCTACACCTTC.

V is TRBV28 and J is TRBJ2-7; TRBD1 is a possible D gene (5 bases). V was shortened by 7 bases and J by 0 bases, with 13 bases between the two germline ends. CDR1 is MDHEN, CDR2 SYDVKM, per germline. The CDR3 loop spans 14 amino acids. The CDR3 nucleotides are TGTGCCAGCACCCCCCTGGACAACTCCTACGAGCAGTACTTC. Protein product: CASTPLDNSYEQYF. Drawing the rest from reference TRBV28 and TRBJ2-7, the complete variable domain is DVKVTQSSRYLVKRTGEKVFLECVQDMDHENMFWYRQDPGLGLRLIYFSYDVKMKEKGDIPEGYSVSREKKERFSLILESASTNQTSMYLCASTPLDNSYEQYFGPGTRLTVT.

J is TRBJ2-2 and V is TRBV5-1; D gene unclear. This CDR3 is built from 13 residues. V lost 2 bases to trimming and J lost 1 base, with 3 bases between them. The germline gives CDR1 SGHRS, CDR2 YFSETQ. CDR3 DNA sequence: TGCGCCAGCAGCTTCCAGAACACCGGGGAGCTGTTTTTT. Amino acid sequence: CASSFQNTGELFF.

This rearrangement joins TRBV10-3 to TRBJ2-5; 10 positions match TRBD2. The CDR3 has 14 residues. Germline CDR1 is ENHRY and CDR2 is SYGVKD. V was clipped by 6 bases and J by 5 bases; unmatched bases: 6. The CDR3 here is CAIRASGGMETQYF. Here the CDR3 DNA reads TGTGCCATCAGGGCTAGCGGGGGAATGGAGACCCAGTACTTC.

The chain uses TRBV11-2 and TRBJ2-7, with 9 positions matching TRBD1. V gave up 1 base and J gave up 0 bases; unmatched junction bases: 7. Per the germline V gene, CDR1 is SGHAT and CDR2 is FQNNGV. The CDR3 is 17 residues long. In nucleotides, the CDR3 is TGTGCCAGCAGCTTAGGAACAGGGGGCCCCTTCTCCTACGAGCAGTACTTC. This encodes CASSLGTGGPFSYEQYF.